This note documents a single T cell receptor beta chain sequence. Its antigen is unidentified. These data originate in a study of cytomegalovirus exposure and HLA in healthy donors. About the study: Falling in the Caucasian-associated ancestry cluster were 81% of around 370 genotyped donors. The study's findings and limits: Cytomegalovirus-associated status was assigned to about 170 TCR beta chains.

PCR used 60 Vbeta primers and 13 Jbeta primers. The authors' processing: Unique TCR beta chains totaled about 73 million in a later count, with roughly 11 million of them shared. The repertoire was sequenced with immunoSEQ multiplex PCR; TCRdb's copy has only in-frame clones and lacks some. V and J calls and clone size are those listed in that table; D and trimming were worked out from the DNA. This table has 220,000 or so clones, approximately 85% appearing once. CDR1 SNHLY and CDR2 FYNNEI come from the germline V gene. V lost 8 bases to trimming and J lost 8 bases, with 10 bases between them. The CDR3 sequence is 11 residues long.

The V and J genes are TRBV2 and TRBJ2-1, with a weak D call TRBD2 (5 bases). Material for sequencing was PBMCs. This TCR derives from a middle-aged woman in good health and CMV-seronegative. In DNA form, the CDR3 reads TGTGCCAGCCGGAGCGGCGATGAGCAGTTCTTC. It specifies CASRSGDEQFF.